The 28 T cell receptor beta chains presented below share a single source sample, sequenced in a study of T cell repertoires in cytomegalovirus infection. MiXCR, applied by TCRdb to the reads, yields one record per CDR3 protein. The sample lists some 920,000 distinct CDR3 sequences; around a third were seen once. These receptors' targets are unknown. Sequences were derived from cultured CD8+ T cells from PBMCs, sampled from culture after CMV antigen stimulation. The receptors originated from a human donor in good health (CMV status not recorded). Some clones in this sample may be carry-over from other donors' samples.

The chain links TRBV20-1 to TRBJ2-3, with 9 bases lining up with TRBD2. The germline V gene encodes CDR1 DFQATT and CDR2 SNEGSKA (reference sequence). The CDR3 length is 14 residues. With 6 bases clipped from V and 0 bases from J, the junction kept 4 bases outside the gene matches. For the CDR3, the DNA is TGCAGTGCCCGACTAGCGGAGAGCACAGATACGCAGTATTTT. Translation gives CSARLAESTDTQYF.

In the case of this clonotype: A read error may produce the germline difference seen at one junction end. The chain joins TRBV27 to TRBJ2-1; D remains unclear. Germline CDR1 and CDR2: MNHEY and SMNVEV (reference sequence). This CDR3 has 13 amino acids. The CDR3 is CAGSLAPYNEQFF. The CDR3 bases are TGTGCCGGCAGTTTAGCCCCCTACAATGAGCAGTTCTTC.

The chain employs TRBV12-3 or TRBV12-4 and TRBJ1-5; 7 bases match TRBD1. The V segment lost 3 bases and the J segment 2 bases; nucleotides outside the gene matches: 4. This CDR3 spans 15 amino acids. Written as DNA, the CDR3 is TGTGCCAGCAGTTTGACAGGGTACGGCAATCAGCCCCAGCATTTT. Translating gives CASSLTGYGNQPQHF.

This clonotype was seen ten or more times. The chain is built from TRBV12-3 or TRBV12-4 and TRBJ2-7, with 7 nucleotides matching TRBD1. The V gene end was trimmed by 5 bases and the J gene end by 2 bases; junction bases not matched to a gene: 0. The CDR3 covers 12 residues. Here the CDR3 DNA reads TGTGCCAGCAGTCAGGGGGCCTACGAGCAGTACTTC. As protein: CASSQGAYEQYF.

This clonotype has a count of ten or more. The CDR3 loop is CASRGLAGGTSTDTQYF. The DNA for the CDR3 is TGTGCCAGCAGGGGACTAGCGGGGGGGACCAGCACAGATACGCAGTATTTT. V is TRBV12-3 or TRBV12-4 and J is TRBJ2-3; 16 nucleotides match TRBD2. This CDR3 spans 17 amino acids. After removal of 6 bases from V and 0 bases from J, the junction contained 3 bases not matched to a gene.

There are a few counts of this clonotype. The chain joins TRBV19 to TRBJ2-1, with TRBD1 matching over 9 bases. CDR1 is LNHDA, CDR2 SQIVND, per germline (reference sequence). The V segment lost 6 bases and the J segment 8 bases; nucleotides outside the gene matches: 14. The CDR3 sequence is 16 residues long. The CDR3 spells CASRGTGFYPIDEQFF. The CDR3 nucleotides are TGTGCCAGTAGGGGGACAGGGTTTTATCCAATAGATGAGCAGTTCTTC.

This clonotype was seen a few times. This rearrangement joins TRBV6-5 to TRBJ2-1; 7 bases fit TRBD1. With V trimmed by 6 bases and J by 8 bases, 22 bases remained unmatched. The CDR3 is 18 residues long. Per the germline V gene, CDR1 is MNHEY and CDR2 is SVGAGI. The CDR3 nucleotides read TGTGCCAGCAGCCCTAAATCTTACAGGGGCAAACGAATGGATGAGCAGTTCTTC. It specifies CASSPKSYRGKRMDEQFF.

The chain employs TRBV11-2 and TRBJ1-1; the match to TRBD1 covers 7 bases. In germline, CDR1 is SGHAT, CDR2 FQNNGV. J gave up 0 bases and V 2 bases, and 6 bases lay outside the gene matches. The CDR3 length is 16 residues. The CDR3 sequence is CASSLWDSLMNTEAFF. The CDR3 region has the DNA TGTGCCAGCAGCTTATGGGACAGCCTCATGAACACTGAAGCTTTCTTT.

A note on this clonotype: With a much larger clone just one base away, this may be a read error. The chain employs TRBV3-1 and TRBJ2-2; D is perhaps TRBD2 (6 bases). Germline V gene data show CDR1 as LGHDT and CDR2 as YNNKEL (reference sequence). V was pared by 1 base and J by 6 bases, with 15 bases between. This CDR3 has 16 residues. The CDR3 is CASSQVGGRSPGELFF. For the CDR3, the DNA is TGTGCCAGCAGCCAAGTCGGGGGTAGGAGCCCCGGGGAGCTGTTTTTT.

The J gene is TRBJ2-7, the V gene TRBV20-1; D might be TRBD2 (6 bases). Germline CDR1 DFQATT, CDR2 SNEGSKA (reference sequence). Trimming cost V 0 bases and J 4 bases, with 16 bases left between them. This CDR3 comprises 15 residues. The CDR3 sequence is CSARDPLVGTYEQYV. Written as DNA, the CDR3 is TGCAGTGCTAGAGATCCGCTAGTGGGGACTTACGAGCAGTACGTC.

Remarks on this clonotype: Mismatch with germline at one junction end may stem from a read error. J is TRBJ1-2 and V is TRBV7-8, with 9 bases identical to TRBD1. Per the germline V gene, CDR1 is SGHVS and CDR2 is FQNEAQ. The CDR3 consists of 17 residues. The CDR3: CVSSLRTGASRGDGYTF. As DNA, the CDR3 is TGTGTCAGCAGCTTAAGGACAGGGGCCAGCCGGGGCGATGGCTACACCTTC. The full variable domain, with the rest looked up from reference TRBV7-8 and TRBJ1-2, is GAGVSQSPRYKVAKRGQDVALRCDPISGHVSLFWYQQALGQGPEFLTYFQNEAQLDKSGLPSDRFFAERPEGSVSTLKIQRTQQEDSAVYLCVSSLRTGASRGDGYTFGSGTRLTVV.

This clonotype has a handful of counts. The chain combines TRBV12-3 or TRBV12-4 with TRBJ2-5; possible D gene TRBD1, 5 bases. V was cut by 2 bases and J by 1 base, with 14 bases left in between. This CDR3 is 16 amino acids long. CDR3 coding DNA: TGTGCCAGCAGTTTAATTTTAACAGGACCCCAAGAGACCCAGTACTTC. Encoded protein: CASSLILTGPQETQYF.

The chain employs TRBV10-3 and TRBJ2-3; D might be TRBD2 (6 bases). This CDR3 has 15 residues. With 6 bases removed from V and 2 bases from J, the gap between germline ends came to 15 bases. Germline V gene lookup returns CDR1 ENHRY and CDR2 SYGVKD. CDR3 protein: CAIRTRDWLTDTQYF. The CDR3 coding sequence is TGTGCCATCAGGACTCGGGACTGGCTCACAGATACGCAGTATTTT.

J is TRBJ2-7 and V is TRBV6-6; 10 bases are shared with TRBD2. The trim removed 5 bases at V and 3 bases at J, leaving 4 bases unmatched. Germline CDR1 reads MNHNY; CDR2 reads SVGAGI (reference sequence). The CDR3 loop spans 14 amino acids. The CDR3 sequence is CASSRSGGGYEQYV. The CDR3 coding sequence is TGTGCCAGCAGTCGGAGCGGGGGGGGCTACGAGCAGTACGTC.

The rearrangement joins TRBV2 to TRBJ1-2, with 9 bases lining up with TRBD1. CDR3 length equals 16 residues. CDR1 SNHLY and CDR2 FYNNEI come from the germline V gene. J was trimmed by 4 bases and V by 10 bases; bases with no gene match: 16. CDR3 coding DNA: TGTGCCAACTACGGACAGGGGAGTTCGACCGGCTATGGCTACACCTTC. Its protein product is CANYGQGSSTGYGYTF.

The chain carries TRBV9 and TRBJ2-1; 9 nucleotides match TRBD2. The CDR3 has 16 residues. J was trimmed by 5 bases and V by 0 bases; bases with no gene match: 6. In germline, CDR1 is SGDLS, CDR2 YYNGEE. This chain's CDR3 is CASSVGKAGGNNEQFF. The CDR3 DNA sequence: TGTGCCAGCAGCGTAGGAAAAGCGGGGGGAAACAATGAGCAGTTCTTC.

This clonotype was seen ten or more times. The rearrangement uses TRBV12-3 or TRBV12-4 and TRBJ2-7; either TRBD1 or TRBD2 may fit D (5 bases each). The V and J ends lost 4 bases and 2 bases respectively, with 15 bases between them. This CDR3 comprises 15 residues. The CDR3 sequence is CASSSGRAITYEQYF. The CDR3 DNA reads TGTGCCAGCAGTTCGGGACGGGCAATTACCTACGAGCAGTACTTC.

The gene calls are TRBV4-1 and TRBJ2-6; the D gene is possibly TRBD1 (5 bases). Trimming took 4 bases from V and 0 from J, leaving 16 bases between them. The length of the CDR3 is 18 residues. The germline gives CDR1 MGHRA, CDR2 YSYEKL. CDR3 sequence: CASSPLLLQASGANVLTF. The CDR3, as DNA: TGCGCCAGCAGCCCTCTATTGCTACAGGCCTCTGGGGCCAACGTCCTGACTTTC.

This chain joins TRBV7-9 and TRBJ2-3; D perhaps matches TRBD2 (5 bases). The CDR3 contains 14 residues. Looked up from germline, CDR1 is SEHNR and CDR2 is FQNEAQ (reference sequence). With 8 bases removed from V and 3 bases from J, the gap between germline ends came to 15 bases. CDR3 DNA: TGTGCCAGCCTTTCCGGGTCGGGGACAGATACGCAGTATTTT. It is translated as CASLSGSGTDTQYF.

The chain employs TRBV12-3 or TRBV12-4 and TRBJ1-1; D is perhaps TRBD1 (6 bases). CDR3 length equals 15 residues. The V end was cut by 6 bases, the J end by 0 bases, with 14 bases between. The CDR3 is CASRDRIIVNTEAFF. In DNA, the CDR3 is TGTGCCAGCAGGGACAGAATAATTGTGAACACTGAAGCTTTCTTT.

This clonotype was found many times. The V call is TRBV7-6, the J call TRBJ2-3; D might be TRBD2 (6 bases). Trimming stripped 9 bases from V and 2 bases from J, with 12 bases between. This CDR3 spans 13 amino acids. Germline-derived CDR1 and CDR2 are SGHVS and FNYEAQ. CDR3 in amino acids: CASGDSHTDTQYF. The CDR3 nucleotides read TGTGCCAGTGGGGACTCCCACACAGATACGCAGTATTTT. Complete variable domain (other parts from reference TRBV7-6 and TRBJ2-3): GAGVSQSPRYKVTKRGQDVALRCDPISGHVSLYWYRQALGQGPEFLTYFNYEAQQDKSGLPNDRFSAERPEGSISTLTIQRTEQRDSAMYRCASGDSHTDTQYFGPGTRLTVL.

The chain is built from TRBV7-9 and TRBJ1-5, with D tentatively TRBD1 (6 bases). Trimming left V 5 bases short and J 7 bases short, with 18 bases between. The CDR3 length is 15 residues. CDR1 and CDR2 (germline): SEHNR, FQNEAQ (reference sequence). This chain's CDR3 is CASSPGAESGQPQHF. The DNA of the CDR3 is TGTGCCAGCAGCCCAGGGGCTGAAAGCGGGCAGCCCCAGCATTTT.

The chain has TRBV28 and TRBJ1-5, with D hard to call. CDR1 and CDR2 from the germline V gene are MDHEN and SYDVKM. Deletions cut 5 bases from V and 13 bases from J, with 12 bases between. This CDR3 is 11 amino acids long. The DNA for the CDR3 is TGTGCCAGCAGTCCGGAACGTTTTCAGCATTTT. It yields the protein CASSPERFQHF.

V usage is TRBV5-5 and J usage is TRBJ1-1, with 12 bases aligning to TRBD1. CDR1 SGHKS and CDR2 YYEKEE come from the germline V gene (reference sequence). Losses at the gene ends were 2 bases for V and 7 bases for J; bases not matched to a gene: 9. CDR3 length equals 16 residues. For the CDR3, the DNA is TGTGCCAGCAGCTTAATCTCCGGGACAGGGGGCGATGAAGCTTTCTTT. Translation: CASSLISGTGGDEAFF.

The chain carries TRBV6-2 or TRBV6-3 and TRBJ2-2; 7 bases map to TRBD1. Trimming removed 4 bases from V and 6 bases from J; junction bases left unmatched: 20. CDR1 is MNHEY and CDR2 is SVGEGT in the germline V gene. This CDR3 region has 19 residues. CDR3 loop: CASSSSIRTVGTVPGELFF. The CDR3 coding sequence is TGTGCCAGCAGTTCCTCTATCCGGACAGTGGGGACAGTCCCCGGGGAGCTGTTTTTT.

This clonotype has ten or more counts. This sequence joins TRBV12-3 or TRBV12-4 and TRBJ2-5; TRBD2 might be the D (5 bases). The V gene lost 0 bases and the J gene lost 5 bases, with 13 bases spanning the gap. CDR3 size: 15 residues. CDR3 DNA: TGTGCCAGCAGTTTAGCGGGGAGTTTTGGGGAGACCCAGTACTTC. Translating gives CASSLAGSFGETQYF.

This chain uses TRBV11-2 with TRBJ2-1; 13 nucleotides match TRBD2. This CDR3 spans 16 amino acids. The junction had 5 bases not matched to a gene; V was cut back by 9 bases and J by 0 bases. Germline lookup yields CDR1 SGHAT and CDR2 FQNNGV. DNA of the CDR3: TGTGCCAGTACTAGCGGGGGGGCAGTCTCCTACAATGAGCAGTTCTTC. Residues: CASTSGGAVSYNEQFF.

With regard to this clonotype: Germline is not matched at one junction end, which may reflect a read error. The chain links TRBV7-3 to TRBJ1-2; D gene unclear. In germline, CDR1 is SGHTA, CDR2 FQGTGA. The CDR3 is 16 amino acids. This CDR3 is CANSSDGRPSSYGYTF. DNA of the CDR3: TGTGCCAACAGCTCAGACGGACGCCCGTCGAGCTATGGCTACACCTTC. Filled out from reference TRBV7-3 and TRBJ1-2, the complete variable domain reads GAGVSQTPSNKVTEKGKYVELRCDPISGHTALYWYRQSLGQGPEFLIYFQGTGAADDSGLPNDRFFAVRPEGSVSTLKIQRTERGDSAVYLCANSSDGRPSSYGYTFGSGTRLTVV.